This TCR beta chain was sequenced for a study of lung T cells in sarcoidosis with Löfgren's syndrome. TCRdb itself ran the reads through MiXCR, one entry per CDR3 protein. This table has 58,000 or so distinct CDR3 sequences, about 20% appearing once. This clonotype was found many times. Germline V gene sequence: CDR1 SEHNR, CDR2 FQNEAQ (reference sequence). The CDR3 sequence is 14 residues long. The V and J ends lost 7 bases and 4 bases, in that order; junction bases with no gene match: 7. This TCR was sampled from a human donor with sarcoidosis (Löfgren's syndrome or another form), or a control subject (not recorded which). This rearrangement joins TRBV7-9 to TRBJ2-3; 8 bases match TRBD2. Sequencing was carried out using CD4+ T cells from PBMCs. For the CDR3, the DNA is TGTGCCAGCACCCCCGGGAGGGACGCAGATACGCAGTATTTT. Its protein is CASTPGRDADTQYF.